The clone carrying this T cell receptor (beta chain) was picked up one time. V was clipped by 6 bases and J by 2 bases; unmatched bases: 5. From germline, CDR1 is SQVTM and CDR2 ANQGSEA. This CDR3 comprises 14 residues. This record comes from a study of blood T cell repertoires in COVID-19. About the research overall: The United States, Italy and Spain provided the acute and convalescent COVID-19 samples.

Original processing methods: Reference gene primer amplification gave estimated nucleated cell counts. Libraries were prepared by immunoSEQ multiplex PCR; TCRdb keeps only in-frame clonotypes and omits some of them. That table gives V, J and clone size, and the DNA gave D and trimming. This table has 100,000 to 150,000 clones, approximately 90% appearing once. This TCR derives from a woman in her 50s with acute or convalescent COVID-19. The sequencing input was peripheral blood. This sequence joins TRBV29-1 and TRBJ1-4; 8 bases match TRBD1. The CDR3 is CSVADRDTNEKLFF. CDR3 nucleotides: TGCAGCGTCGCGGACAGGGATACTAATGAAAAACTGTTTTTT.